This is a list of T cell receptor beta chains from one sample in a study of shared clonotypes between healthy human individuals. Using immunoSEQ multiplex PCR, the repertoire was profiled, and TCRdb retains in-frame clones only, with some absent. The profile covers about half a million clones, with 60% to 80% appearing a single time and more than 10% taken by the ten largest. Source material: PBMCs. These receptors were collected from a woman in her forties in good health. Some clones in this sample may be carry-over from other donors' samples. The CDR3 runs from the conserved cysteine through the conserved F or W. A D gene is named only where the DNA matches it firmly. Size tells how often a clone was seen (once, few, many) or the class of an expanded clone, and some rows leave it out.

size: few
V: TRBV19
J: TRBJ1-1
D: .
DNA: TGTGCCAGTAGTATAAGTCTACCGTCGAACACTGAAGCTTTCTTT
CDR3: CASSISLPSNTEAFF

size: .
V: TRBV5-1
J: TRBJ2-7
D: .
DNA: TGCGCCAGCAGCTTGACAGGCTCCTACGAGCAGTACTTC
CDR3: CASSLTGSYEQYF

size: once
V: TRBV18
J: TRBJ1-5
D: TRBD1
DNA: TGTGCCAGCTCACAGGGACAGGATCAGCCCCAGCATTTT
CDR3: CASSQGQDQPQHF

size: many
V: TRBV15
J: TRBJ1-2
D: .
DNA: TGTGCCACCAGCAGAGATAACGGGGGGGCAGATGGCTACACCTTC
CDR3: CATSRDNGGADGYTF

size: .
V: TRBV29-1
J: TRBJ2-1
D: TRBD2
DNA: TGCAGCGTTGAAATAAGCGCTAGCGGGCGCCTAAAGTTCTTC
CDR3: CSVEISASGRLKFF

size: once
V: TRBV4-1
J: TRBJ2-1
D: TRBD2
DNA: TGCGCCAGCAGCCCGCCGGGACTAGCATCCTACAATGAGCAGTTCTTC
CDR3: CASSPPGLASYNEQFF

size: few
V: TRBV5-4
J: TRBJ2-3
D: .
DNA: TGTGCCATTGCGGAGGGAGAGACAGATACGCAGTATTTT
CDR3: CAIAEGETDTQYF

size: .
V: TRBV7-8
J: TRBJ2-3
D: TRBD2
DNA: TGTGCCAGCAGCGTTCTACTAGCGGGACACACAGATACGCAGTATTTT
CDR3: CASSVLLAGHTDTQYF

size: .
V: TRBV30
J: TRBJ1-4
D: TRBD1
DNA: TGTGCCTGGAGCGGGGACAGGGTTAATGAAAAACTGTTTTTT
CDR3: CAWSGDRVNEKLFF

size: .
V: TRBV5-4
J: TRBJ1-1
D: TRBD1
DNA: TGTGCCAGCAGCCAGCCGGGCGGGACAGGGGGGATGAACACTGAAGCTTTCTTT
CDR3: CASSQPGGTGGMNTEAFF

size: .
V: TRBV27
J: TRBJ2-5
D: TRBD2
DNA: TGTGCCAGCAGCACACTAGCGGGAGAAAACCAAGAGACCCAGTACTTC
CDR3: CASSTLAGENQETQYF

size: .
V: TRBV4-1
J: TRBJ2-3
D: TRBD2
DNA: TGCGCCAGCAGCCAAACCTTGGGACTAGTTTTGCCAGATACGCAGTATTTT
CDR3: CASSQTLGLVLPDTQYF

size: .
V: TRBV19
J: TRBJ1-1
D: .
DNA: TGTGCCAGTAGTACCGGTGGAGGCTCTGAAGCTTTCTTT
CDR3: CASSTGGGSEAFF

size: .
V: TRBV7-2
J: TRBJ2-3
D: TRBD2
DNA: TGTGCCAGCAGCTTCAGACTAGCGGGGGCCTTGGATACGCAGTATTTT
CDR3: CASSFRLAGALDTQYF

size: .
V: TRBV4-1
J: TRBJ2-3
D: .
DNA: TGCGCCAGCAGCCAAGTTCAGTCCACAGATACGCAGTATTTT
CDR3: CASSQVQSTDTQYF

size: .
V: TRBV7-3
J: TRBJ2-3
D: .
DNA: TGTGCCAGCAGCCCTCCCGGGGAGGATACGCAGTATTTT
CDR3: CASSPPGEDTQYF

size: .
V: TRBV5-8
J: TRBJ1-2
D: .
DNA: TGTGCCAGCAGCTTGGTGGCGGGAAACTATGGCTACACCTTC
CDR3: CASSLVAGNYGYTF

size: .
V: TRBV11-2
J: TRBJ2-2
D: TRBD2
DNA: TGTGCCAGCAGCTTATTAGGTCCAGCGGGGCCGAACACCGGGGAGCTGTTTTTT
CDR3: CASSLLGPAGPNTGELFF

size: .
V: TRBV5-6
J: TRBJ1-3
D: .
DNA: TGTGCCAGCAGCCGGGGGTCAGGGTCTGGAAACACCATATATTTT
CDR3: CASSRGSGSGNTIYF

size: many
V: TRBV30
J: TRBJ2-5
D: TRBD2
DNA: TGTGCCTGGAACCGCCCCGGGGGGGGGATTGGGTTGGAGACCCAGTACTTC
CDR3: CAWNRPGGGIGLETQYF

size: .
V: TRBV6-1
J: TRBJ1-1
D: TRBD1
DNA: TGTGCCAGCAGCTCAGGGACAGTTGAGAACACTGAAGCTTTCTTT
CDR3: CASSSGTVENTEAFF

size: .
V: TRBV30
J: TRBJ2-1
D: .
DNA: TGTGCCTGGAGTGTACTGGCACTGAGCTCCTACAATGAGCAGTTCTTC
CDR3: CAWSVLALSSYNEQFF

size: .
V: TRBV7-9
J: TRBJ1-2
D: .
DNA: TGTGCCAGCAGCTTAGCCGGCTTGGACGCCGGCTACACCTTC
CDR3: CASSLAGLDAGYTF

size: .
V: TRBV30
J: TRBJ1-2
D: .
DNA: TGTGCCTGGAGTGTACGACCTGAAGGCTATGGCTACACCTTC
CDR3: CAWSVRPEGYGYTF

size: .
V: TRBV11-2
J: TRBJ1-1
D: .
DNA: TGTGCCAGCAGCCCCCGGGGGGGCGTCACTGAAGCTTTCTTT
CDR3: CASSPRGGVTEAFF

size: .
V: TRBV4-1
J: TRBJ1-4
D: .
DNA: TGCGCCAGCAGCCAACAAGCCTTACAGGGAGGTGGGGAAAAACTGTTTTTT
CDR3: CASSQQALQGGGEKLFF

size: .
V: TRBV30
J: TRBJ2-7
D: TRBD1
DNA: TGTGCCTCAGGACAGGGGGCCTACGAGCAGTACTTC
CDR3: CASGQGAYEQYF

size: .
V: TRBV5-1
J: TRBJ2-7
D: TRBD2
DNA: TGCGCCAGCAGCTTGGGGGGACTAGCGGGAAGCGAGCAGTACTTC
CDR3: CASSLGGLAGSEQYF

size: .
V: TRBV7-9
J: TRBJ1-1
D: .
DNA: TGTGCCAGCAGCTTAGGGGAACGGGTTGCTTTCTTT
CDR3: CASSLGERVAFF

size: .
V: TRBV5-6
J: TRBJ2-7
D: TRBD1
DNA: TGTGCCAGCGAGGGGACAGGGGGCTCCTACGAGCAGTACTTC
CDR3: CASEGTGGSYEQYF

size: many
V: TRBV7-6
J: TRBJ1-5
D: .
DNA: TGTGCCAGCAGCTTAGGCCCGAGTCAGCCCCAGCATTTT
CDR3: CASSLGPSQPQHF

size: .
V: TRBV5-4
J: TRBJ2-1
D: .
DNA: TGTGCCAGCAGGGCCCGGGACTTTCATGAGCAGTTCTTC
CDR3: CASRARDFHEQFF

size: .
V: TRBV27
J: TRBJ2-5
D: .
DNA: TGTGCCAGCAGTGAAAATTGGGCGACAGCCCAAGAGACCCAGTACTTC
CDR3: CASSENWATAQETQYF

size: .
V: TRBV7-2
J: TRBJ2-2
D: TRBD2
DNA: TGTGCCAGCAGCCCATACAGCGGGAGTTCCGGGGAGCTGTTTTTT
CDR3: CASSPYSGSSGELFF

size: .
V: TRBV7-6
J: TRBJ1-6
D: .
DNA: TGTGCCAGCAGCTTCGACGGCCTGAATTCACCCCTCCACTTT
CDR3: CASSFDGLNSPLHF

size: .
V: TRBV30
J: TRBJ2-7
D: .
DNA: TGTGCCTGGAGTGGTGACCTCTACGAGCAGTACTTC
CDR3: CAWSGDLYEQYF

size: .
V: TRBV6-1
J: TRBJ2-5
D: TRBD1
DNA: TGTGCCAGCAGTGGAATTAGAGGATACAGGGGCAAAGAGACCCAGTACTTC
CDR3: CASSGIRGYRGKETQYF

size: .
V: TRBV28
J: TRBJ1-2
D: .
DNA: TGTGCCAGCAGTCCCCTAGTGTACTATGGCTACACCTTC
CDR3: CASSPLVYYGYTF

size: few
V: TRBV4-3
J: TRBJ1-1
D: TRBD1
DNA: TGCGCCAGCAGCTACGACAGGGGGAACACTGAAGCTTTCTTT
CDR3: CASSYDRGNTEAFF

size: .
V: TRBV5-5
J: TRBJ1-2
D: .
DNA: TGTGCCAGCAGCCTCCACCCCGGGACGGACTATGGCTACACCTTC
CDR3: CASSLHPGTDYGYTF

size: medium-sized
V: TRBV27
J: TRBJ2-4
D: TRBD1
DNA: TGTGCCAGCAGTCCCCGGGACAGGGAGGTCGTCAAAAACATTCAGTACTTC
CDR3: CASSPRDREVVKNIQYF

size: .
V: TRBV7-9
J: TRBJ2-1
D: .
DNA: TGTGCCAGCAGCTTAGTGAGGGGCGAAGGGGAGTTCTTC
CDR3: CASSLVRGEGEFF

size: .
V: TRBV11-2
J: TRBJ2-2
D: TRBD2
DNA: TGTGCCAGCAGCTTAGTGGGCGGGAGGTTCACCGGGGAGCTGTTTTTT
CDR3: CASSLVGGRFTGELFF

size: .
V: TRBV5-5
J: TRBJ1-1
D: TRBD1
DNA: TGTGCCAGCAGCTTGGCTTTGTCAGGGGGCGCTGGGTGGGCTTTCTTT
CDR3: CASSLALSGGAGWAFF

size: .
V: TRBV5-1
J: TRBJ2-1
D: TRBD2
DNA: TGCGCCAGCAGCGAGACACTAGCGGGAGGGACCCACAATGAGCAGTTCTTC
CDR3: CASSETLAGGTHNEQFF

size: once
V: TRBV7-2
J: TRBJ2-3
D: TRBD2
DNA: TGTGCCAGCAGCTTACTAGCGGGAGGGGTAGATACGCAGTATTTT
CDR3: CASSLLAGGVDTQYF

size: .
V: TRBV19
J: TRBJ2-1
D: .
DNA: TGTGCCAGTCGGGTCGGATACAATGAGCAGTTCTTC
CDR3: CASRVGYNEQFF

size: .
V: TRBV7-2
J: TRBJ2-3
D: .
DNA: TGTGCCAGCAGCTTACAACAGGGTCTTACAGATACGCAGTATTTT
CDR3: CASSLQQGLTDTQYF

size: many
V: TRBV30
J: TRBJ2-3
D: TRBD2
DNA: TGTGCCTGGGGCTCGGGACTAGCGGGAGGTGCTGGAAGCACAGATACGCAGTATTTT
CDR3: CAWGSGLAGGAGSTDTQYF

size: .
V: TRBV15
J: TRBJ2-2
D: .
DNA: TGTGCCACCAGCAGAGATTGGGTAGCCGGTATTGGGGAGCTGTTTTTT
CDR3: CATSRDWVAGIGELFF